Presented here are 32 T cell receptor beta chains from one specimen sequenced in a study of shared clonotypes between healthy human individuals. The protocol was immunoSEQ multiplex PCR, while the TCRdb copy is restricted to in-frame clones and leaves out a portion. The sample lists 1,400,000 or so clones; approximately 98.5% were seen once. Input material: naive CD4+ T cells sorted from blood. The subset: CD45RA+ positively selected. The receptors originated from a man younger than 40 in good health.

The J gene is TRBJ2-5, the V gene TRBV5-1, with no clear D. The germline gives CDR1 SGHRS, CDR2 YFSETQ. The ends were cut back, 0 bases at V and 2 bases at J, with 8 bases in the middle. The CDR3 has 14 residues. The CDR3 DNA reads as TGCGCCAGCAGCTTGGCGAATCCTCAAGAGACCCAGTACTTC. Protein product: CASSLANPQETQYF.

This sequence joins TRBV7-7 and TRBJ2-5, with 13 bases fitting TRBD2. Unmatched junction bases numbered 7, after V lost 5 bases and J lost 4 bases. The length of the CDR3 is 16 residues. Looked up from germline, CDR1 is SSHAT and CDR2 is FNYEAQ (reference sequence). This chain's CDR3 is CASSRGLAGASETQYF. CDR3 DNA: TGTGCCAGCAGCCGTGGACTAGCGGGAGCATCAGAGACCCAGTACTTC.

The chain couples TRBV2 to TRBJ2-3, with TRBD2 identical over 10 bases. With V trimmed by 3 bases and J by 4 bases, 1 base remained unmatched. Per the germline V gene, CDR1 is SNHLY and CDR2 is FYNNEI. There are 14 residues in the CDR3. As DNA, the CDR3 is TGTGCCAGCAGTGACGGGACTAGCGCAGATACGCAGTATTTT. It yields the protein CASSDGTSADTQYF.

This clone showed up just once. The chain recombines TRBV5-5 with TRBJ2-1, with D perhaps TRBD1 or TRBD2 (5 bases each). V was trimmed by 0 bases and J by 12 bases, leaving 10 bases between them. The CDR3 length is 12 residues. Germline V gene lookup returns CDR1 SGHKS and CDR2 YYEKEE (reference sequence). This CDR3 is CASSLDEGTQFF. CDR3 sequence (DNA): TGTGCCAGCAGCTTGGATGAGGGGACGCAGTTCTTC.

The chain has TRBV5-4 and TRBJ2-5, with 13 positions matching TRBD2. With V trimmed by 5 bases and J by 2 bases, 9 bases remained unmatched. The CDR3 has 17 residues. Germline V lookup: CDR1 SGHNT, CDR2 YYREEE (reference sequence). CDR3 in amino acids: CASSTVTSGREQETQYF. The CDR3 coding sequence is TGTGCCAGCAGTACCGTTACTAGCGGGAGGGAACAAGAGACCCAGTACTTC.

The chain recombines TRBV19 with TRBJ2-2; D is unclear. V was trimmed by 3 bases and J by 0 bases, leaving 14 bases between them. CDR1 LNHDA and CDR2 SQIVND come from the germline V gene (reference sequence). This CDR3 has 17 amino acids. This CDR3 reads CASSMGRGRTNTGELFF. In DNA form, the CDR3 reads TGTGCCAGTAGTATGGGTCGAGGCAGGACGAACACCGGGGAGCTGTTTTTT.

The table lists this clone with a count of one. The rearrangement links TRBV7-3 to TRBJ2-1; D call uncertain. Germline CDR1 and CDR2: SGHTA and FQGTGA. The CDR3 contains 16 residues. The V gene lost 5 bases and the J gene lost 0 bases, with 14 bases spanning the gap. The CDR3 loop reads CASSVLGSSSYNEQFF. CDR3 DNA sequence: TGTGCCAGCAGCGTCCTGGGTAGTTCCTCCTACAATGAGCAGTTCTTC.

V usage is TRBV7-9 and J usage is TRBJ2-7; D may be TRBD2 (5 bases). Germline-derived CDR1 and CDR2 are SEHNR and FQNEAQ (reference sequence). CDR3 length: 16 residues. V was trimmed by 3 bases and J by 3 bases, leaving 18 bases between them. The CDR3 loop reads CASSFHPWENDYEQYF. Written as DNA, the CDR3 is TGTGCCAGCAGCTTCCACCCTTGGGAGAACGACTACGAGCAGTACTTC.

The chain recombines TRBV5-5 with TRBJ2-1; TRBD2 agrees at 13 bases. This CDR3 contains 14 residues. With V trimmed by 4 bases and J by 10 bases, 5 bases remained unmatched. CDR1 SGHKS and CDR2 YYEKEE come from the germline V gene (reference sequence). The CDR3 reads CASSTGTSGVEQFF. The CDR3, as DNA: TGTGCCAGCAGCACAGGGACTAGCGGGGTCGAGCAGTTCTTC.

A word on this clone: The sample contains more than one DNA sequence encoding this CDR3. V usage is TRBV5-4 and J usage is TRBJ1-3; a possible D gene is TRBD1 (5 bases). CDR3 length equals 14 residues. V was pared by 1 base and J by 0 bases, with 5 bases between. Germline V gene lookup returns CDR1 SGHNT and CDR2 YYREEE (reference sequence). CDR3 nucleotide sequence: TGTGCCAGCAGCTTGACAGGCTCTGGAAACACCATATATTTT. Protein: CASSLTGSGNTIYF.

This chain uses TRBV5-1 with TRBJ2-7, with D uncertain. This CDR3 region has 14 residues. Trimming took off 2 bases at V and 0 bases at J, with 9 bases between the two ends. Germline V lookup: CDR1 SGHRS, CDR2 YFSETQ. Here the CDR3 reads CASSFNFDSYEQYF. The DNA of the CDR3 is TGCGCCAGCAGCTTTAACTTTGACTCCTACGAGCAGTACTTC.

V and J are TRBV29-1 and TRBJ1-2, with 9 bases that match TRBD1. The V gene's germline CDR1 is SQVTM and CDR2 ANQGSEA. This CDR3 is built from 15 residues. V was pared by 6 bases and J by 3 bases, with 11 bases of the junction left unmatched. CDR3: CSVFRRDRVYYGYTF. The CDR3 DNA sequence: TGCAGCGTCTTCCGCCGGGACAGGGTGTACTATGGCTACACCTTC.

Worth noting for this clone: One junction end does not reproduce the germline sequence, and a read error may be involved. The chain links TRBV2 to TRBJ2-2; D is undetermined. The germline V gene encodes CDR1 SNHLY and CDR2 FYNNEI. This CDR3 comprises 8 residues. The CDR3, as DNA: TGTGCCAGCAATGCCGGCTCCTTT. Translated: CASNAGSF.

The chain combines TRBV19 with TRBJ2-6; D is unresolved. The germline V gene has CDR1 LNHDA and CDR2 SQIVND (reference sequence). The CDR3 is 15 residues long. V lost 4 bases, J lost 0 bases, and 7 bases lay in between. The CDR3 DNA sequence: TGTGCCAGTAGTACCCCGATCTCTGGGGCCAACGTCCTGACTTTC. This gives the protein CASSTPISGANVLTF. Combining the CDR3 with reference TRBV19 and TRBJ2-6 gives the whole variable domain DGGITQSPKYLFRKEGQNVTLSCEQNLNHDAMYWYRQDPGQGLRLIYYSQIVNDFQKGDIAEGYSVSREKKESFPLTVTSAQKNPTAFYLCASSTPISGANVLTFGAGSRLTVL.

The chain recombines TRBV27 with TRBJ1-2; D remains ambiguous. Trimming took 3 bases from V and 1 from J, leaving 15 bases between them. Germline V gene lookup returns CDR1 MNHEY and CDR2 SMNVEV (reference sequence). The CDR3 is made up of 16 amino acids. CDR3 sequence: CASSFLYDEFNYGYTF. The CDR3 DNA reads as TGTGCCAGCAGTTTTTTGTACGACGAGTTTAACTATGGCTACACCTTC.

V and J are TRBV2 and TRBJ2-7; 7 nucleotides match TRBD1. The CDR3 is made up of 14 amino acids. CDR1 and CDR2 (germline): SNHLY, FYNNEI. The ends lost 4 bases at V and 3 bases at J; junction bases unmatched: 6. For the CDR3, the DNA is TGTGCCAGCAGTGCAGAGGACAGGTTCTACGAGCAGTACTTC. It encodes CASSAEDRFYEQYF.

This clone was found once. The genes are TRBV19 and TRBJ1-1; D is unresolved. Germline CDR1 and CDR2: LNHDA and SQIVND (reference sequence). The V end was cut by 7 bases, the J end by 2 bases, with 14 bases between. The CDR3 runs 14 residues. The CDR3 DNA follows: TGTGCCAGTACCATAGACGGTCACAACACTGAAGCTTTCTTT. This sequence encodes CASTIDGHNTEAFF.

This chain links TRBV6-5 with TRBJ2-1; TRBD2 matches at 7 bases. CDR1 is MNHEY, CDR2 SVGAGI, per germline. CDR3 length equals 16 residues. Losses at the gene ends were 3 bases for V and 0 bases for J; bases not matched to a gene: 5. CDR3 loop: CASSYNLAGSYNEQFF. CDR3 coding DNA: TGTGCCAGCAGTTATAACTTAGCGGGCTCCTACAATGAGCAGTTCTTC.

This chain joins TRBV4-2 and TRBJ2-7, with D possibly matching TRBD1 (6 bases). V was cut by 1 base and J by 3 bases, with 28 bases left in between. Germline CDR1 reads LGHNA; CDR2 reads YNFKEQ. The CDR3 extends over 20 amino acids. The CDR3: CASSQVANLGQTKIFYEQYF. CDR3 coding DNA: TGTGCCAGCAGCCAAGTAGCCAACCTCGGACAGACCAAGATATTCTACGAGCAGTACTTC.

This CDR3 reads CSPSGDTEAFF. CDR3 sequence (DNA): TGCAGTCCCTCTGGGGACACTGAAGCTTTCTTT. The chain joins TRBV20-1 to TRBJ1-1; D gene uncertain. The CDR3 is 11 amino acids. The V end was cut by 8 bases, the J end by 3 bases, with 10 bases between. Germline CDR1 and CDR2: DFQATT and SNEGSKA (reference sequence).

This rearrangement joins TRBV7-9 to TRBJ2-7; D is ambiguous. The CDR3 is made up of 13 amino acids. Trimming cost V 4 bases and J 4 bases, with 11 bases left between them. CDR1 is SEHNR and CDR2 is FQNEAQ in the germline V gene (reference sequence). The CDR3 nucleotides read TGTGCCAGCAGCTCCGGACGTGTATACGAGCAGTACTTC. This translates into CASSSGRVYEQYF.

This chain connects TRBV28 to TRBJ2-5; 8 bases fit TRBD1. Per the germline V gene, CDR1 is MDHEN and CDR2 is SYDVKM. Losses at the gene ends were 3 bases for V and 6 bases for J; bases not matched to a gene: 12. This CDR3 contains 16 residues. This CDR3 is CASSFGVTGVYQTQYF. The CDR3 region has the DNA TGTGCCAGCAGTTTCGGCGTGACAGGGGTTTATCAGACCCAGTACTTC.

The chain uses TRBV19 and TRBJ1-1; 9 positions agree with TRBD1. The V segment lost 5 bases and the J segment 6 bases; nucleotides outside the gene matches: 7. Germline V gene data show CDR1 as LNHDA and CDR2 as SQIVND (reference sequence). The CDR3 is 14 residues long. CDR3: CASSEDRGIAEAFF. CDR3 in DNA: TGTGCCAGTAGTGAGGACAGGGGAATAGCTGAAGCTTTCTTT.

The rearrangement links TRBV2 to TRBJ2-2; D is ambiguous. V was pared by 4 bases and J by 6 bases, with 18 bases between. From germline, CDR1 is SNHLY and CDR2 FYNNEI. CDR3 size: 16 residues. CDR3 sequence reads: CASSASARMGPGELFF. The CDR3 coding sequence is TGTGCCAGCAGTGCTTCGGCGCGTATGGGTCCCGGGGAGCTGTTTTTT.

As regards this clone: Other nucleotide sequences from this sample produce the same CDR3. V usage is TRBV28 and J usage is TRBJ1-5; 9 nucleotides line up with TRBD1. CDR1 and CDR2 (germline): MDHEN, SYDVKM. The CDR3 loop spans 14 amino acids. The V segment lost 4 bases and the J segment 7 bases; nucleotides outside the gene matches: 5. The CDR3 here is CASSSGQGYQPQHF. The CDR3, as DNA: TGTGCCAGCAGTTCCGGACAGGGGTACCAGCCCCAGCATTTT.

This chain uses TRBV28 with TRBJ2-1, with D possibly being TRBD2 (6 bases). Trimming took off 11 bases at V and 8 bases at J, with 19 bases between the two ends. Germline V CDR1 and CDR2: MDHEN, SYDVKM. The CDR3 runs 13 residues. CDR3 sequence reads: CAGGARVGHEQFF. As DNA, the CDR3 is TGTGCCGGAGGGGCAAGAGTTGGGCATGAGCAGTTCTTC. The variable domain in full, with the rest retrieved from reference TRBV28 and TRBJ2-1, is DVKVTQSSRYLVKRTGEKVFLECVQDMDHENMFWYRQDPGLGLRLIYFSYDVKMKEKGDIPEGYSVSREKKERFSLILESASTNQTSMYLCAGGARVGHEQFFGPGTRLTVL.

A remark on this clone: The sample carries other DNA sequences with the same CDR3. V and J are TRBV28 and TRBJ1-2, with TRBD1 matching 8 bases. Germline assignment: CDR1 MDHEN and CDR2 SYDVKM. Unmatched junction bases numbered 4, after V lost 2 bases and J lost 8 bases. The CDR3 spans 13 residues. CDR3 nucleotides: TGTGCCAGCAGTTTAGGACAGGGAGGAGGCTACACCTTC. Protein: CASSLGQGGGYTF.

This chain links TRBV4-3 with TRBJ2-1, with D uncertain. Germline CDR1 reads LGHNA; CDR2 reads YSLEER. V was pared by 0 bases and J by 6 bases, with 9 bases between. This CDR3 region has 14 residues. CDR3 DNA sequence: TGCGCCAGCAGCCAAGAGTTGGTAGGCAATGAGCAGTTCTTC. Protein sequence: CASSQELVGNEQFF.

This chain links TRBV7-8 with TRBJ2-2; D is undetermined. CDR1 is SGHVS, CDR2 FQNEAQ, per germline. This CDR3 region has 15 residues. V lost 0 bases and J lost 4, with 9 bases in between. CDR3 amino acids: CASSLASVVTGELFF. Here the CDR3 DNA reads TGTGCCAGCAGCTTAGCATCGGTGGTCACCGGGGAGCTGTTTTTT.

The rearrangement joins TRBV18 to TRBJ2-7; TRBD2 agrees at 7 bases. CDR1 KGHSH and CDR2 LQKENI come from the germline V gene. V trimming: 4 bases; J trimming: 5 bases; junction bases outside the gene matches: 8. CDR3 size: 14 residues. The CDR3: CASSRRESRDEQYF. CDR3 bases: TGTGCCAGCTCACGGCGGGAGTCCCGTGACGAGCAGTACTTC.

The genes are TRBV5-4 and TRBJ2-7; D is possibly TRBD1 (5 bases). Per the germline V gene, CDR1 is SGHNT and CDR2 is YYREEE (reference sequence). V was cut by 3 bases and J by 3 bases, with 10 bases left in between. This CDR3 contains 13 residues. The CDR3 DNA reads as TGTGCCAGCAGCTCCCTTGACAGCTACGAGCAGTACTTC. Its translation: CASSSLDSYEQYF.

CDR3 DNA: TGCAGCGCTACCCCAACAGCAGGAAACACCATATATTTT. It encodes CSATPTAGNTIYF. V is TRBV29-1 and J is TRBJ1-3, with D unclear. There are 13 residues in the CDR3. The germline CDR1 and CDR2 sequences are SQVTM and ANQGSEA. Trimming pared 7 bases from V and 4 bases from J, leaving 14 bases between. The entire variable domain, with the rest obtained from reference TRBV29-1 and TRBJ1-3, is as follows: SAVISQKPSRDICQRGTSLTIQCQVDSQVTMMFWYRQQPGQSLTLIATANQGSEATYESGFVIDKFPISRPNLTFSTLTVSNMSPEDSSIYLCSATPTAGNTIYFGEGSWLTVV.